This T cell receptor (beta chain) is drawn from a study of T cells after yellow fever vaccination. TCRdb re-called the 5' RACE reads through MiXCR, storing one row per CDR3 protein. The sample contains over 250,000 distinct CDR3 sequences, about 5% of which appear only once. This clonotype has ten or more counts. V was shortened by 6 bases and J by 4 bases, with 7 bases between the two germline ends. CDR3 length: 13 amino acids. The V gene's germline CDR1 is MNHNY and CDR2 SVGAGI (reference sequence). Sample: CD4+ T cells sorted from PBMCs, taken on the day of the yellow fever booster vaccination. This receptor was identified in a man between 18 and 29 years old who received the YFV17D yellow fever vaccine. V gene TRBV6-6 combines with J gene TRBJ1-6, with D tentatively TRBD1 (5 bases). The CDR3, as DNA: TGTGCCAGCAGGACAGAATATAATTCACCCCTCCACTTT. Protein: CASRTEYNSPLHF.